The rows below give T cell receptor beta chains drawn from one sample of a study of T cell responses to AZD1222 COVID-19 vaccine. Repertoires were generated with immunoSEQ multiplex PCR, while TCRdb's copy carries only in-frame clones and drops some. The data contain roughly 150,000 clones, more than 85% of them singletons. The sequenced sample was peripheral blood, obtained on day 0 of AZD1222 vaccination. Receptor source: an adult in good health. Each CDR3 is given with its conserved first and last residue. A D gene is named only where the DNA matches it firmly. Only part of the rows carry a size: once, few, many, or a class if the clone is expanded.

TRBD1 | . | TRBJ1-3 | TRBV18 | CASSPTTGDNGNTIYF | TGTGCCAGCTCGCCGACGACAGGGGATAACGGAAACACCATATATTTT
. | . | TRBJ1-5 | TRBV7-9 | CASSQQDQPQHF | TGTGCCAGCAGCCAACAGGATCAGCCCCAGCATTTT
TRBD2 | . | TRBJ2-5 | TRBV3-1/TRBV3-2 | CASSPRVSRTSEKETQYF | TGTGCCAGCAGTCCACGGGTATCGCGGACTAGCGAGAAAGAGACCCAGTACTTC
. | . | TRBJ1-5 | TRBV18 | CASSPSAGEGNQPQHF | TGTGCCAGCTCACCATCGGCGGGTGAGGGCAATCAGCCCCAGCATTTT
. | . | TRBJ1-4 | TRBV7-2 | CASTIIAGVNEKLFF | TGTGCCAGCACCATAATTGCAGGGGTTAATGAAAAACTGTTTTTT
. | . | TRBJ1-1 | TRBV5-1 | CASSLARQGEAFF | TGCGCCAGCAGCTTGGCCCGTCAGGGGGAAGCTTTCTTT
. | . | TRBJ1-1 | TRBV19 | CASSGWGVTEAFF | TGTGCCAGTAGTGGGTGGGGGGTTACTGAAGCTTTCTTT
. | . | TRBJ2-1 | TRBV9 | CASSPWTVYNEQFF | TGTGCCAGCAGCCCCTGGACAGTATACAATGAGCAGTTCTTC
. | . | TRBJ1-2 | TRBV7-2 | CASSPGGVSGGYTF | TGTGCCAGCAGCCCGGGCGGGGTGAGTGGTGGCTACACCTTC
. | . | TRBJ1-1 | TRBV27 | CASSLRRNTEAFF | TGTGCCAGCAGTTTGCGGCGGAACACTGAAGCTTTCTTT
. | once | TRBJ1-1 | TRBV6-2/TRBV6-3 | CASSPNGNTEAFF | TGTGCCAGCAGCCCGAATGGGAACACTGAAGCTTTCTTT
TRBD1 | . | TRBJ1-1 | TRBV15 | CAAGPRDRDGSEAFF | TGTGCCGCCGGGCCTAGAGACAGGGATGGAAGTGAAGCTTTCTTT
. | . | TRBJ1-1 | TRBV28 | CASSSGTGYEVAFF | TGTGCCAGCAGTAGCGGGACCGGTTATGAAGTAGCTTTCTTT
. | . | TRBJ1-5 | TRBV19 | CASSIDGRNQHF | TGTGCCAGTAGTATAGATGGCAGGAACCAGCATTTT
. | . | TRBJ1-5 | TRBV7-2 | CASSPWGNQPQHF | TGTGCCAGCAGCCCGTGGGGCAATCAGCCCCAGCATTTT
. | . | TRBJ1-2 | TRBV28 | CASTQISGRVYGYTF | TGTGCCAGCACCCAAATCTCCGGACGGGTCTATGGCTACACCTTC
. | . | TRBJ2-7 | TRBV14 | CASSQGGVSSYEQYF | TGTGCCAGCAGCCAAGGGGGGGTTAGCTCCTACGAGCAGTACTTC
. | . | TRBJ1-2 | TRBV10-3 | CAISESIGYGYTF | TGTGCCATCAGTGAGTCAATAGGGTATGGCTACACCTTC
. | . | TRBJ2-1 | TRBV7-8 | CASSPPVPQQFF | TGTGCCAGCAGCCCCCCGGTCCCGCAGCAGTTCTTC
TRBD1 | . | TRBJ1-3 | TRBV2 | CASSRDRGLFGNTIYF | TGTGCCAGCAGCCGGGACAGGGGATTATTTGGAAACACCATATATTTT
. | once | TRBJ1-4 | TRBV6-5 | CALGDLKREKLFF | TGTGCCTTAGGAGACCTGAAAAGGGAAAAACTGTTTTTT
. | few | TRBJ2-5 | TRBV18 | CASSPNQETQYF | TGTGCCAGCTCACCGAACCAAGAGACCCAGTACTTC
TRBD1 | . | TRBJ2-2 | TRBV5-1 | CASSLPGTGDTGELFF | TGCGCCAGCAGCTTACCCGGGACAGGGGACACCGGGGAGCTGTTTTTT
TRBD2 | . | TRBJ2-1 | TRBV5-1 | CASTLTSGGPQYNEQFF | TGCGCCAGCACCCTAACTAGCGGGGGGCCTCAGTACAATGAGCAGTTCTTC
TRBD1 | . | TRBJ2-1 | TRBV6-5 | CASSYGTGYNEQFF | TGTGCCAGCAGTTACGGGACAGGTTACAATGAGCAGTTCTTC
. | few | TRBJ2-7 | TRBV12-3/TRBV12-4 | CASTRTSSYEQYF | TGTGCCAGCACTCGAACCAGCTCCTACGAGCAGTACTTC
. | . | TRBJ1-2 | TRBV30 | CAWRRDWNLLYGYTF | TGTGCCTGGAGGAGGGATTGGAATTTACTCTATGGCTACACCTTC
. | . | TRBJ2-5 | TRBV7-3 | CASSPQLEETQYF | TGTGCCAGCAGCCCCCAACTCGAAGAGACCCAGTACTTC
. | . | TRBJ1-5 | TRBV6-5 | CASSRGSNQPQHF | TGTGCCAGCAGCCGCGGTAGCAATCAGCCCCAGCATTTT
TRBD1 | . | TRBJ2-7 | TRBV6-6 | CASRPGQGVNYEQYF | TGTGCCAGCAGACCCGGACAGGGGGTTAACTACGAGCAGTACTTC
. | few | TRBJ1-6 | TRBV12-3/TRBV12-4 | CASSIQGNSPLHF | TGTGCCAGCAGTATCCAGGGCAATTCACCCCTCCACTTT
TRBD1 | . | TRBJ1-2 | TRBV10-2 | CATGTGGSYGYTF | TGCGCCACCGGGACAGGGGGCAGCTATGGCTACACCTTC
. | once | TRBJ1-3 | TRBV19 | CASTGTDVSGNTIYF | TGTGCCAGTACTGGGACGGATGTCTCTGGAAACACCATATATTTT
TRBD1 | many | TRBJ2-1 | TRBV6-5 | CASITGTGTYNEQFF | TGTGCCAGCATAACCGGGACAGGTACTTACAATGAGCAGTTCTTC
TRBD1 | once | TRBJ2-3 | TRBV2 | CASKVDRADTQYF | TGTGCCAGCAAGGTGGACAGGGCCGATACGCAGTATTTT
TRBD1 | . | TRBJ1-2 | TRBV6-6 | CASHRDRGHYGYTF | TGTGCCAGTCATAGGGACAGGGGGCACTATGGCTACACCTTC
. | . | TRBJ1-1 | TRBV11-2 | CASSPQLLSNTEAFF | TGTGCCAGCAGCCCCCAGTTGTTGTCCAACACTGAAGCTTTCTTT
. | . | TRBJ1-1 | TRBV7-9 | CASSSGVLNTEAFF | TGTGCCAGCAGCTCGGGGGTCTTGAACACTGAAGCTTTCTTT